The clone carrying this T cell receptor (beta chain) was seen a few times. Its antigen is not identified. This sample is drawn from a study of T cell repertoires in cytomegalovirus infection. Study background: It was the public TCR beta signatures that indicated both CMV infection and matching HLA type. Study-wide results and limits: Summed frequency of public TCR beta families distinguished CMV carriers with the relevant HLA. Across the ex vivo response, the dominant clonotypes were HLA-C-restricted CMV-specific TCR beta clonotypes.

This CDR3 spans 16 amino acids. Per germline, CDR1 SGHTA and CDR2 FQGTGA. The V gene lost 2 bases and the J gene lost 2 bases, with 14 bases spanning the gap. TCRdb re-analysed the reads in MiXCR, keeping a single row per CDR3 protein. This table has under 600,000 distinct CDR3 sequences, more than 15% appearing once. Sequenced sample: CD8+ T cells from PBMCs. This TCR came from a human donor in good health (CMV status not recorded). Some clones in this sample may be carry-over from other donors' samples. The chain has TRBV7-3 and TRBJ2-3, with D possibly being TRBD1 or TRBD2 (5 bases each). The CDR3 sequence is CASSLRRGENTDTQYF. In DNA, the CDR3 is TGTGCCAGCAGCTTACGGAGAGGGGAAAACACAGATACGCAGTATTTT.